This record concerns one T cell receptor (beta chain) sequence. In the same sample, other DNA sequences code for this CDR3. This entry is derived from a study of shared clonotypes between healthy human individuals. Germline CDR1 LGHNA, CDR2 YSLEER. Trimming pared 0 bases from V and 7 bases from J, leaving 7 bases between. The CDR3 sequence is 13 residues long. Clones were sequenced by immunoSEQ multiplex PCR, and TCRdb holds only the in-frame ones, with some missing. The data show a few million clones, roughly nine tenths seen once. This clonotype originated in a man aged 18 to 29 in good health. V and J are TRBV4-3 and TRBJ1-5; D is undetermined. The sequenced material came from naive CD4+ T cells sorted from blood. Subset reported: CD45RA+ positively selected. The CDR3 DNA sequence: TGCGCCAGCAGCCAAGAAAAGGGCCAGCCCCAGCATTTT. This encodes CASSQEKGQPQHF.